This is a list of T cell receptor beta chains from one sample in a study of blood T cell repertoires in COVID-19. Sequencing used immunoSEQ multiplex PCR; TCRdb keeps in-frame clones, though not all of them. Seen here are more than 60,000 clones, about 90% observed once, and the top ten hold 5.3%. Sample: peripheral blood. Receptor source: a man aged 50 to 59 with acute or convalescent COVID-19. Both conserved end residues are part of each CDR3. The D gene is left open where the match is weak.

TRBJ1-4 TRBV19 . CASSWAGGPVDEKLFF
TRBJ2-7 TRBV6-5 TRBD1 CASSYWVEQGAYEQYF
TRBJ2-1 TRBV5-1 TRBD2 CASSFLAGTHNEQFF
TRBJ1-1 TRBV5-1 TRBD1 CASSDLRTGHTEAFF
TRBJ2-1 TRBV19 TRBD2 CASRVAGGMDNEQFF
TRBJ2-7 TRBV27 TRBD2 CASSFRDYGPMEQYF
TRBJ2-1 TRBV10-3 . CAISDRSSRIHNEQFF
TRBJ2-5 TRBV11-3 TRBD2 CASSEGTSGDQETQYF
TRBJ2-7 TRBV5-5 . CASSQGEVGLNFYYEQYF
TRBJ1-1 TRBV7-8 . CASRTGTTNTEAFF
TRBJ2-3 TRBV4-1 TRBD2 CASSQDLAGGFTDTQYF
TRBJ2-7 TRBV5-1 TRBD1 CASSRWTGDYEQYF
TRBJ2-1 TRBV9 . CASSVGSTGSEQFF
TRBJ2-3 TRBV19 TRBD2 CASWGGSSGTTDTQYF
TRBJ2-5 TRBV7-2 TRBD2 CASSRGLALETQYF
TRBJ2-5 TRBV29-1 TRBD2 CSVAVGTSGRGETQYF
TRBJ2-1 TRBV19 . CASSWRGSYNEQFF
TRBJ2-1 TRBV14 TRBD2 CASSLLAASYNEQFF
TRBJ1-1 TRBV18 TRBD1 CASSEGARTEAFF
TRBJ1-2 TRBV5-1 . CASSLYLGGTGDYGYTF
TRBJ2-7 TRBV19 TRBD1 CASSIGRVQGDEQYF
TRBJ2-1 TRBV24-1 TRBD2 CATSAERGLARGGEQFF
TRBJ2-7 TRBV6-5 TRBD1 CASSYSYRGAYEQYF
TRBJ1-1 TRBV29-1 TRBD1 CSVLVTGGLNTEAFF
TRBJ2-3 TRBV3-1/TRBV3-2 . CASSTSLQGYTDTQYF
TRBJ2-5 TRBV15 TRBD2 CATGRGPSGVQETQYF
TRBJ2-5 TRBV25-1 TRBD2 CASSESGSGRAETQYF
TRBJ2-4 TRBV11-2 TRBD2 CASSLAGSGNQYF
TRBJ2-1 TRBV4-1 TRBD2 CASSRQATVSGRAGEQFF
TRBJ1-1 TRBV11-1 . CASSLRRGTEAFF
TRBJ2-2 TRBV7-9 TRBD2 CASSITTLTSGSVGELFF
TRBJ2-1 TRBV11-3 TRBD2 CASSQGPGLAGEGSEQFF
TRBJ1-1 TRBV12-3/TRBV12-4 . CASSLLPNTEAFF
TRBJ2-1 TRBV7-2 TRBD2 CASSLTGSGRIRNEQFF
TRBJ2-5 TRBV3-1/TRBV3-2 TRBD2 CASSFRGGETQYF
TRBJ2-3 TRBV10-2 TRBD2 CASSETSGPTPDTQYF
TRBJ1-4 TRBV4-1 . CASRNREGEKLFF
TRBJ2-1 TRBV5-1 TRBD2 CASSPRGGGRAYEQFF
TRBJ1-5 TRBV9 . CASSVEQHQPQHF
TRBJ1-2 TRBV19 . CASSRGSSLTNYGYTF
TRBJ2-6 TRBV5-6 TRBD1 CASSSPAGGGGANVLTF
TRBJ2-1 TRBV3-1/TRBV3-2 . CASSQDLSDSYNEQFF
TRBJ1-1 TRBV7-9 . CASSGQGGGNTEAFF
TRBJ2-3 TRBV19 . CASSIDRGSDTQYF
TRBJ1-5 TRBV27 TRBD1 CASRPLTGHQPQHF
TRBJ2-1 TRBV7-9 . CASSWEGGPHEQFF
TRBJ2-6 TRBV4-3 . CASSQPRDGSSGANVLTF
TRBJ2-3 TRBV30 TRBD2 CAWRGSSGTDTQYF
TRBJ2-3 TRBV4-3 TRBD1 CASSKTGAGTDTQYF
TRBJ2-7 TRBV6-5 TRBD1 CASSYAADRPTYEQYF
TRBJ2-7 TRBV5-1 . CASSSRDSTSYEQYF
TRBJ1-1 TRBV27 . CASSLTGRNTEAFF
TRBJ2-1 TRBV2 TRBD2 CASSERLAGGAYNEQFF
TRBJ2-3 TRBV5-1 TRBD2 CASSPEFAGATDTQYF
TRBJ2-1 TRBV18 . CASSRQLGDTYNEQFF